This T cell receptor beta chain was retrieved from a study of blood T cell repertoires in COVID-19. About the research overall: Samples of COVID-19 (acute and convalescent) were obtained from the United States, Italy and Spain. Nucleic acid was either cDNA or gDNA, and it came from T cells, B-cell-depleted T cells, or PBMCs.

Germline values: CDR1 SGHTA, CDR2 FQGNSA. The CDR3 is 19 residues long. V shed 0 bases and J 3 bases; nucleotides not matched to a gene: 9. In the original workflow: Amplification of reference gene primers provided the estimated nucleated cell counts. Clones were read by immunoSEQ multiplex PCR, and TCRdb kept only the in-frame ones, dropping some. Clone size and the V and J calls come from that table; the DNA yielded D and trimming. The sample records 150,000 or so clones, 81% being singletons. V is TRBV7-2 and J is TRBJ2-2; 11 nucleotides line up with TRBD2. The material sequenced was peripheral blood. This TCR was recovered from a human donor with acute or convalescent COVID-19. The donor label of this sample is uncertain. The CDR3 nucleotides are TGTGCCAGCAGCTTAGCCCGCCGACTAGCGGGGACTTACACCGGGGAGCTGTTTTTT. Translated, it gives CASSLARRLAGTYTGELFF.